Shown below are 26 T cell receptor beta chains from a single sample sequenced in a study of cytomegalovirus exposure and HLA in healthy donors. Vbeta (60) and Jbeta (13) primers were used in the PCR. Libraries were prepared by immunoSEQ multiplex PCR; TCRdb keeps only in-frame clonotypes and omits some of them. The repertoire consists of 150,000 to 200,000 clones, with 65% to 70% occurring once and the leading ten covering 4.5%. The source material was PBMCs. These receptors originate from a woman aged 18-30 years in good health and CMV-seropositive.

This clone has only a few counts. CDR3 DNA: TGTGCCAGCAGTTACGGGGGCGTCGGAAATGGCTACACCTTC. As protein: CASSYGGVGNGYTF. This chain connects TRBV6-5 to TRBJ1-2; possible D gene TRBD1, 6 bases. There are 14 residues in the CDR3. Trimming removed 2 bases from V and 6 bases from J, with 13 bases in between. The germline gives CDR1 MNHEY, CDR2 SVGAGI.

This clone was seen a handful of times. The J gene is TRBJ1-2, the V gene TRBV27, with D perhaps TRBD1 (6 bases). Germline-derived CDR1 and CDR2 are MNHEY and SMNVEV (reference sequence). This CDR3 contains 13 residues. The V end lost 5 bases, the J end lost 2 bases, and 9 bases lay between the germline ends. The CDR3 loop is CASSTGTNYGYTF. CDR3 DNA: TGTGCCAGCAGTACCGGGACAAACTATGGCTACACCTTC.

The rearrangement joins TRBV10-1 to TRBJ2-1, with TRBD2 matching over 7 bases. CDR1 is WNHNN, CDR2 SYGVQD, per germline (reference sequence). The CDR3 runs to 17 residues. V shed 1 base, J shed 3 bases, and the junction held 9 bases outside the gene matches. CDR3 sequence (DNA): TGCGCCAGCAGTGAGTACTCTAGCGGAACATACTACAATGAGCAGTTCTTC. Its translation is CASSEYSSGTYYNEQFF.

The chain couples TRBV11-2 to TRBJ1-4; D is unresolved. V was cut by 5 bases and J by 5 bases, with 12 bases left in between. This CDR3 spans 14 amino acids. The V gene's germline CDR1 is SGHAT and CDR2 FQNNGV. CDR3 loop: CASSPVLGNEKLFF. CDR3 nucleotide sequence: TGTGCCAGCAGCCCCGTCCTCGGGAATGAAAAACTGTTTTTT.

There are a few counts of this clone. This chain connects TRBV9 to TRBJ1-6, with D possibly being TRBD1 (6 bases). From germline, CDR1 is SGDLS and CDR2 YYNGEE. The CDR3 has 14 amino acids. V lost 0 bases to trimming and J lost 8 bases, with 9 bases between them. The DNA for the CDR3 is TGTGCCAGCAGCGTAGAGGCAGGGGATTCACCCCTCCACTTT. Residues: CASSVEAGDSPLHF. Full variable domain (outside the CDR3, taken from reference TRBV9 and TRBJ1-6): DSGVTQTPKHLITATGQRVTLRCSPRSGDLSVYWYQQSLDQGLQFLIQYYNGEERAKGNILERFSAQQFPDLHSELNLSSLELGDSALYFCASSVEAGDSPLHFGNGTRLTVT.

This chain joins TRBV5-1 and TRBJ1-2; TRBD1 matches at 7 bases. After removal of 0 bases from V and 4 bases from J, the junction contained 12 bases not matched to a gene. The germline gives CDR1 SGHRS, CDR2 YFSETQ. The CDR3 consists of 17 residues. The chain's CDR3 is CASSLEGAGTSLYGYTF. CDR3 coding DNA: TGCGCCAGCAGCTTGGAGGGGGCAGGGACGTCCCTCTATGGCTACACCTTC.

The V call is TRBV28, the J call TRBJ2-7; 12 nucleotides line up with TRBD2. V lost 4 bases, J lost 1 base, and 14 bases stayed unmatched. CDR3 length: 19 amino acids. Germline V gene sequence: CDR1 MDHEN, CDR2 SYDVKM. CDR3 loop: CASSYPLLAGGPRSYEQYF. The CDR3 coding sequence is TGTGCCAGCAGTTACCCTCTGCTAGCGGGAGGGCCTAGATCCTACGAGCAGTACTTC. Combining the CDR3 with reference TRBV28 and TRBJ2-7 gives the whole variable domain DVKVTQSSRYLVKRTGEKVFLECVQDMDHENMFWYRQDPGLGLRLIYFSYDVKMKEKGDIPEGYSVSREKKERFSLILESASTNQTSMYLCASSYPLLAGGPRSYEQYFGPGTRLTVT.

The rearrangement uses TRBV29-1 and TRBJ1-2; possible D gene TRBD1, 5 bases. V gave up 4 bases and J gave up 8 bases, with 14 bases separating them. The CDR3 extends over 12 amino acids. Germline V gives CDR1 SQVTM, CDR2 ANQGSEA. The CDR3 bases are TGCAGCGTTGCTGACAGCTCCGGGGGCTACACCTTC. Translated: CSVADSSGGYTF.

J is TRBJ2-7 and V is TRBV15; TRBD1 might be the D (6 bases). Trimming pared 0 bases from V and 7 bases from J, leaving 7 bases between. This CDR3 region has 12 residues. Germline loops: CDR1 LNHNV, CDR2 YYDKDF (reference sequence). The CDR3 sequence: CATSRERGEQYF. The CDR3 region has the DNA TGTGCCACCAGCAGAGAGAGGGGGGAGCAGTACTTC.

The chain employs TRBV7-9 and TRBJ2-6; D perhaps matches TRBD2 (5 bases). Per the germline V gene, CDR1 is SEHNR and CDR2 is FQNEAQ (reference sequence). The CDR3 totals 19 residues. Trimming shortened V by 2 bases and J by 1 base, and 18 bases separated the two germline ends. CDR3 sequence: CASSLWKRIRESGANVLTF. In DNA form, the CDR3 reads TGTGCCAGCAGCTTATGGAAACGAATTCGGGAATCTGGGGCCAACGTCCTGACTTTC. The full variable domain, rest sourced from reference TRBV7-9 and TRBJ2-6, is DTGVSQNPRHKITKRGQNVTFRCDPISEHNRLYWYRQTLGQGPEFLTYFQNEAQLEKSRLLSDRFSAERPKGSFSTLEIQRTEQGDSAMYLCASSLWKRIRESGANVLTFGAGSRLTVL.

This rearrangement joins TRBV28 to TRBJ2-3; D is unclear. The V end lost 3 bases, the J end lost 2 bases, and 9 bases lay between the germline ends. Germline CDR1 is MDHEN and CDR2 is SYDVKM. This CDR3 comprises 14 residues. DNA for the CDR3: TGTGCCAGCAGTTTCGTCCCGTCCACAGATACGCAGTATTTT. Protein: CASSFVPSTDTQYF.

This clone occurred a few times. This chain links TRBV19 with TRBJ2-2; the match to TRBD1 covers 7 bases. Germline V CDR1 and CDR2: LNHDA, SQIVND (reference sequence). This CDR3 spans 16 amino acids. The junction had 4 bases not matched to a gene; V was cut back by 3 bases and J by 0 bases. In DNA form, the CDR3 reads TGTGCCAGTAGTATCCGGGACAGCGCGAACACCGGGGAGCTGTTTTTT. This encodes CASSIRDSANTGELFF.

This clone was seen just once. This chain uses TRBV27 with TRBJ2-7; D gene unclear. Deletions cut 5 bases from V and 0 bases from J, with 14 bases between. Germline V gene lookup returns CDR1 MNHEY and CDR2 SMNVEV (reference sequence). The CDR3 contains 15 residues. The CDR3 sequence: CASSPRPGASYEQYF. The CDR3 DNA reads TGTGCCAGCAGTCCCCGTCCCGGTGCCTCCTACGAGCAGTACTTC.

This clone was counted a few times. This chain joins TRBV5-4 and TRBJ2-1; D gene unclear. There are 16 residues in the CDR3. CDR1 and CDR2 from the germline V gene are SGHNT and YYREEE (reference sequence). Trimming stripped 2 bases from V and 0 bases from J, with 12 bases between. For the CDR3, the DNA is TGTGCCAGCAGCTTCTCGGTCCCCGTCTCCTACAATGAGCAGTTCTTC. The encoded protein is CASSFSVPVSYNEQFF. The whole variable domain, filled in from reference TRBV5-4 and TRBJ2-1, reads ETGVTQSPTHLIKTRGQQVTLRCSSQSGHNTVSWYQQALGQGPQFIFQYYREEENGRGNFPPRFSGLQFPNYSSELNVNALELDDSALYLCASSFSVPVSYNEQFFGPGTRLTVL.

The J gene is TRBJ2-3, the V gene TRBV5-6; 8 bases match TRBD1. The germline V gene encodes CDR1 SGHDT and CDR2 YYEEEE. With 2 bases clipped from V and 2 bases from J, the junction kept 10 bases outside the gene matches. The CDR3 has 17 amino acids. The CDR3 sequence is CASSFEKATGATDTQYF. The CDR3 region has the DNA TGTGCCAGCAGCTTCGAAAAGGCGACAGGGGCCACAGATACGCAGTATTTT.

The chain is built from TRBV6-5 and TRBJ2-5; TRBD2 agrees at 7 bases. Germline CDR1 reads MNHEY; CDR2 reads SVGAGI. This CDR3 region has 16 residues. V shed 2 bases, J shed 4 bases, and the junction held 10 bases outside the gene matches. CDR3 loop: CASSYGVGGVRETQYF. The CDR3 DNA reads as TGTGCCAGCAGTTACGGGGTGGGGGGGGTACGAGAGACCCAGTACTTC.

This clone has more than one count but fewer than ten. The V call is TRBV7-9, the J call TRBJ2-3; 8 nucleotides match TRBD2. Trimming at V came to 3 bases and at J to 1 base, leaving 3 bases not matched to a gene. The germline CDR1 and CDR2 sequences are SEHNR and FQNEAQ (reference sequence). CDR3 length: 15 residues. The CDR3 DNA sequence: TGTGCCAGCAGCTTCCTCGGGGGGGGCACAGATACGCAGTATTTT. It translates to CASSFLGGGTDTQYF.

The chain links TRBV30 to TRBJ1-5, with 7 bases matching TRBD1. The germline V gene has CDR1 GTSNPN and CDR2 SVGIG (reference sequence). The CDR3 has 12 amino acids. The V segment lost 3 bases and the J segment 9 bases; nucleotides outside the gene matches: 5. CDR3 region: CAWRTGSGPQHF. As DNA, the CDR3 is TGTGCCTGGAGGACAGGGTCGGGGCCCCAGCATTTT.

V usage is TRBV6-5 and J usage is TRBJ2-7; D might be TRBD1 (6 bases). V dropped 6 bases and J dropped 4 bases, with 7 bases sitting between them. Germline V gene sequence: CDR1 MNHEY, CDR2 SVGAGI. The CDR3 spans 11 residues. The CDR3 nucleotides read TGTGCCAGCAGACAGGGTTACGAGCAGTACTTC. Its protein product is CASRQGYEQYF.

The V gene is TRBV4-1, the J gene TRBJ1-4; TRBD1 agrees at 9 bases. In germline, CDR1 is MGHRA, CDR2 YSYEKL. The CDR3 runs 16 residues. V lost 3 bases to trimming and J lost 7 bases; unmatched junction nucleotides: 9. DNA of the CDR3: TGCGCCAGCAGCCAGAACCCGGGACAGGGTGGTGAAAAACTGTTTTTT. It yields the protein CASSQNPGQGGEKLFF.

This clone was recorded only once. The chain recombines TRBV11-3 with TRBJ2-1; D not resolved. This CDR3 is 13 amino acids long. Germline V gene lookup returns CDR1 SGHNT and CDR2 YENEEA. Trimming took 5 bases from V and 5 from J, leaving 10 bases between them. The CDR3 region is CASSGQLHNEQFF. CDR3 nucleotides: TGTGCCAGCAGCGGGCAGCTTCACAATGAGCAGTTCTTC. Combining the CDR3 with reference TRBV11-3 and TRBJ2-1 gives the whole variable domain EAGVVQSPRYKIIEKKQPVAFWCNPISGHNTLYWYLQNLGQGPELLIRYENEEAVDDSQLPKDRFSAERLKGVDSTLKIQPAELGDSAVYLCASSGQLHNEQFFGPGTRLTVL.

J is TRBJ2-7 and V is TRBV19; 7 bases are a match to TRBD1. CDR1 and CDR2 (germline): LNHDA, SQIVND (reference sequence). The CDR3 sequence is 16 residues long. The trim removed 3 bases at V and 1 base at J, leaving 9 bases unmatched. CDR3 loop: CASSIATGASSYEQYF. CDR3 in DNA: TGTGCCAGTAGTATTGCTACAGGGGCCTCGTCCTACGAGCAGTACTTC.

V gene TRBV14 combines with J gene TRBJ1-5; the D is unclear. This CDR3 spans 14 amino acids. The germline V gene has CDR1 SGHDN and CDR2 FVKESK. Trimming stripped 4 bases from V and 2 bases from J, with 9 bases between. The CDR3 DNA reads as TGTGCCAGCAGCCGGCGTACAGGCAATCAGCCCCAGCATTTT. This gives the protein CASSRRTGNQPQHF.

The chain carries TRBV5-4 and TRBJ1-5, with D possibly TRBD1 on 6 matching bases. The CDR3 spans 14 residues. In germline, CDR1 is SGHNT, CDR2 YYREEE (reference sequence). Trimming removed 7 bases from V and 1 base from J, with 12 bases in between. The CDR3 here is CASGTQGSNQPQHF. The CDR3 region has the DNA TGTGCCAGCGGAACGCAGGGGAGCAATCAGCCCCAGCATTTT. The variable domain in full, completed from reference TRBV5-4 and TRBJ1-5, reads ETGVTQSPTHLIKTRGQQVTLRCSSQSGHNTVSWYQQALGQGPQFIFQYYREEENGRGNFPPRFSGLQFPNYSSELNVNALELDDSALYLCASGTQGSNQPQHFGDGTRLSIL.

This clone was counted only a few times. The rearrangement joins TRBV6-1 to TRBJ1-1; D uncertain. Germline CDR1 is MNHNS and CDR2 is SASEGT. Trimming left V 4 bases short and J 1 base short, with 10 bases between. The CDR3 contains 14 residues. The CDR3 region is CASSVLTGNTEAFF. CDR3 in DNA: TGTGCCAGCAGTGTTTTAACGGGGAACACTGAAGCTTTCTTT.

The chain uses TRBV5-1 and TRBJ1-1, with D possibly being TRBD1 (6 bases). Trimming pared 1 base from V and 4 bases from J, leaving 20 bases between. Germline assignment: CDR1 SGHRS and CDR2 YFSETQ. This CDR3 has 17 residues. The CDR3 loop reads CASSLRRYTGMGTEAFF. The CDR3, as DNA: TGCGCCAGCAGCTTGCGCCGGTACACAGGGATGGGCACTGAAGCTTTCTTT.